This is a list of T cell receptor beta chains from one sample in a study of blood T cell repertoires in COVID-19. Sequencing used immunoSEQ multiplex PCR; TCRdb keeps in-frame clones, though not all of them. The sample contains almost 350,000 clones, roughly 87% of which appear only once. The sample taken for sequencing was peripheral blood. These receptors were obtained from an older woman with COVID-19, enrolled during active disease. CDR3s include the opening cysteine and the closing phenylalanine or tryptophan. The D gene is left open where the match is weak.

v_gene: TRBV6-5
j_gene: TRBJ1-1
d_gene: .
CDR3aa: CASSYLTVRGTEAFF

v_gene: TRBV9
j_gene: TRBJ2-2
d_gene: .
CDR3aa: CASSVRVPGELFF

v_gene: TRBV27
j_gene: TRBJ2-7
d_gene: .
CDR3aa: CASSLLSSSTEQYF

v_gene: TRBV6-5
j_gene: TRBJ2-3
d_gene: .
CDR3aa: CASSFPGDTQYF

v_gene: TRBV5-1
j_gene: TRBJ1-3
d_gene: .
CDR3aa: CASSPDGRNTIYF

v_gene: TRBV29-1
j_gene: TRBJ2-2
d_gene: .
CDR3aa: CSVDAGADTGELFF

v_gene: TRBV18
j_gene: TRBJ2-2
d_gene: .
CDR3aa: CASSPDRNTGELFF

v_gene: TRBV7-2
j_gene: TRBJ1-4
d_gene: .
CDR3aa: CASTNGEKLFF

v_gene: TRBV28
j_gene: TRBJ1-2
d_gene: .
CDR3aa: CASSLGSGAFKDGYTF

v_gene: TRBV19
j_gene: TRBJ1-5
d_gene: TRBD1
CDR3aa: CASSIGGQVVNQPQHF

v_gene: TRBV7-9
j_gene: TRBJ1-4
d_gene: .
CDR3aa: CASSPRATNEKLFF

v_gene: TRBV7-9
j_gene: TRBJ1-1
d_gene: .
CDR3aa: CASSHRSEGNTEAFF

v_gene: TRBV18
j_gene: TRBJ2-7
d_gene: TRBD2
CDR3aa: CASSPGLAPGYEQYF

v_gene: TRBV18
j_gene: TRBJ2-2
d_gene: .
CDR3aa: CASSPPTSSGTGELFF

v_gene: TRBV5-1
j_gene: TRBJ1-6
d_gene: .
CDR3aa: CASSLAETGGSPLHF

v_gene: TRBV19
j_gene: TRBJ1-6
d_gene: .
CDR3aa: CASSISGLGSPLHF

v_gene: TRBV13
j_gene: TRBJ2-1
d_gene: TRBD1
CDR3aa: CASSTPPGTGGSNEQFF

v_gene: TRBV7-3
j_gene: TRBJ1-2
d_gene: .
CDR3aa: CASSFGARSNYGYTF

v_gene: TRBV6-5
j_gene: TRBJ1-5
d_gene: .
CDR3aa: CASSLDYQPQHF

v_gene: TRBV18
j_gene: TRBJ2-6
d_gene: TRBD1
CDR3aa: CASSPTGAGANVLTF

v_gene: TRBV5-1
j_gene: TRBJ1-4
d_gene: .
CDR3aa: CASSRTGGPNEKLFF

v_gene: TRBV5-1
j_gene: TRBJ1-3
d_gene: .
CDR3aa: CASSLVVAGTGNTIYF

v_gene: TRBV18
j_gene: TRBJ1-2
d_gene: TRBD1
CDR3aa: CASSPGQGSPYGYTF

v_gene: TRBV20-1
j_gene: TRBJ1-6
d_gene: .
CDR3aa: CSASPQANSPLHF

v_gene: TRBV19
j_gene: TRBJ1-1
d_gene: TRBD1
CDR3aa: CATADRAGEAFF

v_gene: TRBV3-1/TRBV3-2
j_gene: TRBJ1-1
d_gene: .
CDR3aa: CASSSGHMNTEAFF

v_gene: TRBV28
j_gene: TRBJ1-5
d_gene: .
CDR3aa: CASSQTVGQPQHF

v_gene: TRBV5-6
j_gene: TRBJ1-1
d_gene: .
CDR3aa: CASSRGSLPNTEAFF

v_gene: TRBV5-6
j_gene: TRBJ1-2
d_gene: .
CDR3aa: CASSLGGYLGYTF

v_gene: TRBV10-1
j_gene: TRBJ2-5
d_gene: TRBD2
CDR3aa: CASSRTSGGPETQYF

v_gene: TRBV7-9
j_gene: TRBJ1-2
d_gene: .
CDR3aa: CASSVTDYGYTF

v_gene: TRBV19
j_gene: TRBJ1-6
d_gene: .
CDR3aa: CASSRTHGRNSPLHF

v_gene: TRBV5-1
j_gene: TRBJ1-3
d_gene: .
CDR3aa: CASSNHQGPFSGNTIYF

v_gene: TRBV25-1
j_gene: TRBJ1-5
d_gene: .
CDR3aa: CASSEALPGGNQPQHF

v_gene: TRBV7-3
j_gene: TRBJ1-2
d_gene: .
CDR3aa: CASSLGAGIGYTF

v_gene: TRBV28
j_gene: TRBJ1-6
d_gene: TRBD1
CDR3aa: CASSGQGNSPLHF

v_gene: TRBV2
j_gene: TRBJ1-3
d_gene: .
CDR3aa: CASSEQGSGNTIYF

v_gene: TRBV2
j_gene: TRBJ2-2
d_gene: TRBD1
CDR3aa: CASIPDRAIMGELFF

v_gene: TRBV29-1
j_gene: TRBJ1-2
d_gene: .
CDR3aa: CSVEQELQSLNYGYTF

v_gene: TRBV7-2
j_gene: TRBJ1-3
d_gene: .
CDR3aa: CASSLVTGRNTIYF

v_gene: TRBV5-4
j_gene: TRBJ1-1
d_gene: TRBD1
CDR3aa: CASSFQGGTEAFF

v_gene: TRBV7-3
j_gene: TRBJ1-2
d_gene: TRBD1
CDR3aa: CASSSGQGIDGYTF

v_gene: TRBV4-1
j_gene: TRBJ1-2
d_gene: .
CDR3aa: CASSQDPLSRRGGYTF

v_gene: TRBV2
j_gene: TRBJ1-1
d_gene: .
CDR3aa: CASSLPPAGTEAFF

v_gene: TRBV3-1/TRBV3-2
j_gene: TRBJ2-5
d_gene: TRBD2
CDR3aa: CASSQRVSGGAETQYF

v_gene: TRBV5-4
j_gene: TRBJ1-1
d_gene: TRBD1
CDR3aa: CASSDRQGPNTEAFF

v_gene: TRBV14
j_gene: TRBJ1-4
d_gene: .
CDR3aa: CASSPERSEKLFF

v_gene: TRBV5-1
j_gene: TRBJ2-5
d_gene: .
CDR3aa: CASSLGFIGLETQYF

v_gene: TRBV27
j_gene: TRBJ1-1
d_gene: .
CDR3aa: CASSIDRANTEAFF

v_gene: TRBV7-8
j_gene: TRBJ2-7
d_gene: .
CDR3aa: CASSHRRQSSYEQYF

v_gene: TRBV7-9
j_gene: TRBJ1-5
d_gene: TRBD1
CDR3aa: CASSFGDRGVNQPQHF

v_gene: TRBV2
j_gene: TRBJ1-1
d_gene: .
CDR3aa: CASTPGGNTEAFF

v_gene: TRBV28
j_gene: TRBJ1-6
d_gene: .
CDR3aa: CASRPAGNSPLHF